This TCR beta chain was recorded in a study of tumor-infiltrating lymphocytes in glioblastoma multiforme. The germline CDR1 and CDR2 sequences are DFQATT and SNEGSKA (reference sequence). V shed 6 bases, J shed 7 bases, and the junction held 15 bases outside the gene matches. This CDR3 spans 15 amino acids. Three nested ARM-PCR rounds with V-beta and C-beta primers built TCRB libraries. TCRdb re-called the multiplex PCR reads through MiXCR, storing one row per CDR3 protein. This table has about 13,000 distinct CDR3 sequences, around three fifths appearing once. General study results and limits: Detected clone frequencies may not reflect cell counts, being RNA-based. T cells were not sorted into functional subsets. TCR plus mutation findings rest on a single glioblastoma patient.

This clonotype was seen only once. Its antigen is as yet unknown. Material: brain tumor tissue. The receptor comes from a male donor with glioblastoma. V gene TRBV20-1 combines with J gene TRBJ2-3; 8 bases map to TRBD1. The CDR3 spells CSAPRTGTALNTQYF. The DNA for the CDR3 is TGCAGTGCCCCACGGACAGGGACGGCCCTTAATACGCAGTATTTT.